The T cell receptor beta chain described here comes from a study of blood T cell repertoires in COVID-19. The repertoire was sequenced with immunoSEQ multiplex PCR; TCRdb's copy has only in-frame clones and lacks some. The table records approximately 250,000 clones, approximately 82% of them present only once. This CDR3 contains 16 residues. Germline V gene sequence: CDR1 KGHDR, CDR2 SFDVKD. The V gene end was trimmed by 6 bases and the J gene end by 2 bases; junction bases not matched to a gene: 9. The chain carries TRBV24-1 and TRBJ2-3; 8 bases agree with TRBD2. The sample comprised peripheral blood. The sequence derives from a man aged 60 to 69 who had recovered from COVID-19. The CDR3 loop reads CATSIPTGGPTDTQYF. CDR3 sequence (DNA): TGTGCCACCAGTATACCCACGGGGGGGCCCACAGATACGCAGTATTTT.